Presented here are 8 T cell receptor beta chains from one specimen sequenced in a study of blood T cell repertoires in COVID-19 (dated by TCRdb to the early 2020s). Receptor amplification or capture employed the immunoSEQ multiplex PCR assay. Sourced from immuneACCESS, this table was stored by TCRdb with only in-frame sequences that have V and J called. A share of the clones is absent; for the studies checked, an unresolved V gene accounts for under half, and the remainder has no known explanation. Here the sample has 210,000 or so clones; 92% occur a single time. The ten biggest clones cover around 1.2% of the sample. The specimen was peripheral blood. The receptor source for this set is a man under 40 with acute or convalescent COVID-19.

The rearrangement links TRBV5-1 to TRBJ2-4, with D perhaps matching TRBD2 (6 bases). The germline V and J ends were trimmed by 3 bases and 6 bases, with 10 bases remaining between them. The CDR3 is 13 residues long. CDR1 is SGHRS and CDR2 is YFSETQ in the germline V gene. The CDR3 sequence is CASSYGGPNIQYF. The CDR3 coding sequence is TGCGCCAGCAGCTACGGGGGACCAAACATTCAGTACTTC.

The chain uses TRBV27 and TRBJ1-4; TRBD1 matches 7 bases. The CDR3 contains 14 residues. V lost 5 bases to trimming and J lost 1 base; unmatched junction nucleotides: 1. In germline, CDR1 is MNHEY, CDR2 SMNVEV (reference sequence). The CDR3 sequence: CASSRQGTNEKLFF. CDR3 DNA: TGTGCCAGCAGTCGACAGGGAACTAATGAAAAACTGTTTTTT. Complete variable domain (other parts from reference TRBV27 and TRBJ1-4): EAQVTQNPRYLITVTGKKLTVTCSQNMNHEYMSWYRQDPGLGLRQIYYSMNVEVTDKGDVPEGYKVSRKEKRNFPLILESPSPNQTSLYFCASSRQGTNEKLFFGSGTQLSVL.

There are a few counts of this clone. This chain links TRBV7-2 with TRBJ2-1, with D possibly matching TRBD2 (5 bases). Germline V lookup: CDR1 SGHTA, CDR2 FQGNSA. The CDR3 covers 13 residues. The V end lost 1 base, the J end lost 10 bases, and 11 bases lay between the germline ends. CDR3 nucleotides: TGTGCCAGCAGCTTAGTATTGGGGAGAGAGCAGTTCTTC. Translation gives CASSLVLGREQFF.

The chain joins TRBV3-1 (or the pseudogene TRBV3-2) to TRBJ2-2, with 7 bases identical to TRBD1. Germline assignment: CDR1 LGHDT and CDR2 YNNKEL (reference sequence). The CDR3 runs to 14 residues. The V segment lost 2 bases and the J segment 3 bases; nucleotides outside the gene matches: 0. Here the CDR3 reads CASSQTGDTGELFF. CDR3 sequence (DNA): TGTGCCAGCAGCCAAACAGGGGACACCGGGGAGCTGTTTTTT.

The V gene is TRBV5-1, the J gene TRBJ2-2; 8 bases are a match to TRBD2. The CDR3 is made up of 16 amino acids. V dropped 0 bases and J dropped 5; count of bases not matched to a gene: 6. Germline V gene lookup returns CDR1 SGHRS and CDR2 YFSETQ. In DNA form, the CDR3 reads TGCGCCAGCAGCTTGGATCCTAGCGGGCAAACCGGGGAGCTGTTTTTT. The encoded protein is CASSLDPSGQTGELFF.

The genes are TRBV24-1 and TRBJ1-5, with D hard to call. Looked up from germline, CDR1 is KGHDR and CDR2 is SFDVKD. The CDR3 is 17 residues long. V lost 1 base and J 5 bases, leaving 17 bases between the germline ends. The CDR3: CATSDFKGFTVYQPQHF. The DNA of the CDR3 is TGTGCCACCAGTGATTTTAAAGGCTTTACAGTTTATCAGCCCCAGCATTTT.

V and J are TRBV19 and TRBJ2-7; no clear D gene. V dropped 4 bases and J dropped 3 bases, with 10 bases sitting between them. The germline V gene has CDR1 LNHDA and CDR2 SQIVND (reference sequence). There are 13 residues in the CDR3. CDR3 bases: TGTGCCAGTAGTACCCTAGTAAACTACGAGCAGTACTTC. It encodes CASSTLVNYEQYF. Together with reference TRBV19 and TRBJ2-7, the CDR3 gives the full variable domain: DGGITQSPKYLFRKEGQNVTLSCEQNLNHDAMYWYRQDPGQGLRLIYYSQIVNDFQKGDIAEGYSVSREKKESFPLTVTSAQKNPTAFYLCASSTLVNYEQYFGPGTRLTVT.

The V gene is TRBV7-9, the J gene TRBJ2-3, with 7 bases lining up with TRBD1. CDR1 is SEHNR, CDR2 FQNEAQ, per germline (reference sequence). V lost 5 bases to trimming and J lost 4 bases; unmatched junction nucleotides: 9. The CDR3 runs to 15 residues. This CDR3 reads CASSRTGTVSDTQYF. The CDR3 DNA sequence: TGTGCCAGCAGCCGCACCGGGACAGTCTCAGATACGCAGTATTTT.